The rows below give T cell receptor beta chains drawn from one sample of a study of T cell responses to AZD1222 COVID-19 vaccine. Profiling relied on immunoSEQ multiplex PCR, and the TCRdb table lists in-frame clones only, not all of them. The sample has around 78,000 clones, around four fifths seen once. The starting material was peripheral blood, obtained on day 0 of AZD1222 vaccination. The receptor set was obtained from an adult in good health. Both conserved end residues are part of each CDR3. Each record gives: CDR3 DNA, CDR3 protein, V gene, D gene, clone size, J gene. A D gene is named only where the DNA matches it firmly. Not every row has a clone size; where given, it reads once, few, many or a size class.

cdr3_nt: TGTGCCAGCAGTTCTGAAGGGACAGGGTACTACAATGAGCAGTTCTTC
cdr3_aa: CASSSEGTGYYNEQFF
v_call: TRBV6-5
d_call: TRBD1
clone_size: NA
j_call: TRBJ2-1

cdr3_nt: TGCGCCAGCAGCCAAGATTTCGGGCGGGGCTATGGCTACACCTTC
cdr3_aa: CASSQDFGRGYGYTF
v_call: TRBV4-3
d_call: NA
clone_size: NA
j_call: TRBJ1-2

cdr3_nt: TGTGCCAGCAGCCAAGAGGGGGCAGGCACGGACTTC
cdr3_aa: CASSQEGAGTDF
v_call: TRBV3-1/TRBV3-2
d_call: NA
clone_size: NA
j_call: TRBJ2-7

cdr3_nt: TGCGCCAGCAGCAAAGATTTGAACTATGGCTACACCTTC
cdr3_aa: CASSKDLNYGYTF
v_call: TRBV5-1
d_call: NA
clone_size: NA
j_call: TRBJ1-2

cdr3_nt: TGTGCCAGCACCCCGGGACAGGGGTACAATGAGCAGTTCTTC
cdr3_aa: CASTPGQGYNEQFF
v_call: TRBV27
d_call: TRBD1
clone_size: NA
j_call: TRBJ2-1

cdr3_nt: TGTGCCTGGACCCCCGGGGCGGGCGGGACCCAGTACTTC
cdr3_aa: CAWTPGAGGTQYF
v_call: TRBV30
d_call: NA
clone_size: few
j_call: TRBJ2-5

cdr3_nt: TGCAGTGCTAGTAGGGGGGCCGTAGGGGCCTACGAGCAGTACTTC
cdr3_aa: CSASRGAVGAYEQYF
v_call: TRBV20-1
d_call: NA
clone_size: few
j_call: TRBJ2-7

cdr3_nt: TGTGCCAGCAGCCCCGAATGGTACACTGAAGCTTTCTTT
cdr3_aa: CASSPEWYTEAFF
v_call: TRBV9
d_call: NA
clone_size: NA
j_call: TRBJ1-1

cdr3_nt: TGTGCCAGCAGCTTGGATTGGGGGACTGGAAACACCATATATTTT
cdr3_aa: CASSLDWGTGNTIYF
v_call: TRBV5-8
d_call: NA
clone_size: NA
j_call: TRBJ1-3

cdr3_nt: TGTGCCAGCAGCGCCGGGACAGGCTCCTACGAGCAGTACTTC
cdr3_aa: CASSAGTGSYEQYF
v_call: TRBV3-1/TRBV3-2
d_call: TRBD1
clone_size: NA
j_call: TRBJ2-7

cdr3_nt: TGCGCCAGCCGTCCTCCGACCCTAAACACTGAAGCTTTCTTT
cdr3_aa: CASRPPTLNTEAFF
v_call: TRBV5-1
d_call: NA
clone_size: NA
j_call: TRBJ1-1

cdr3_nt: TGTGCCAGCAGCTCGGGGACCACAAGGGAAGAGACCCAGTACTTC
cdr3_aa: CASSSGTTREETQYF
v_call: TRBV7-2
d_call: NA
clone_size: NA
j_call: TRBJ2-5

cdr3_nt: TGTGCCAGCAGCGCAGGCGGGACAGACAATGAGCAGTTCTTC
cdr3_aa: CASSAGGTDNEQFF
v_call: TRBV9
d_call: NA
clone_size: few
j_call: TRBJ2-1

cdr3_nt: TGTGCCAGCGCCAGACTAGCGGGCTCTCTCTACGAGCAGTACTTC
cdr3_aa: CASARLAGSLYEQYF
v_call: TRBV11-2
d_call: TRBD2
clone_size: NA
j_call: TRBJ2-7

cdr3_nt: TGTGCCAGCAGCTCCGGTCCGGGACAGGGGGATGTCGAGCAGTACTTC
cdr3_aa: CASSSGPGQGDVEQYF
v_call: TRBV7-9
d_call: TRBD1
clone_size: NA
j_call: TRBJ2-7

cdr3_nt: TGCGCCAGCAGCCAAGATGGAGCTGGGCGTTATAAGTTCTTC
cdr3_aa: CASSQDGAGRYKFF
v_call: TRBV4-3
d_call: NA
clone_size: few
j_call: TRBJ2-1

cdr3_nt: TGTGCCAGCAACCCTTGGACAGAAGCGAACACTGAAGCTTTCTTT
cdr3_aa: CASNPWTEANTEAFF
v_call: TRBV7-9
d_call: NA
clone_size: NA
j_call: TRBJ1-1

cdr3_nt: TGCGCCAGCAGCTCATCACTGCCCGGACCCCTCTCCTACGAGCAGTACTTC
cdr3_aa: CASSSSLPGPLSYEQYF
v_call: TRBV5-1
d_call: NA
clone_size: NA
j_call: TRBJ2-7

cdr3_nt: TGTGCCAGCAGCGGCCCGAGGGAGCAGTTCTTC
cdr3_aa: CASSGPREQFF
v_call: TRBV9
d_call: NA
clone_size: NA
j_call: TRBJ2-1

cdr3_nt: TGTGCCAGTAGTATACCCAAACTCACAGATACGCAGTATTTT
cdr3_aa: CASSIPKLTDTQYF
v_call: TRBV19
d_call: NA
clone_size: NA
j_call: TRBJ2-3

cdr3_nt: TGTGCCAGCAGCTTAGTGGGACGGGCTACTAATGAAAAACTGTTTTTT
cdr3_aa: CASSLVGRATNEKLFF
v_call: TRBV7-6
d_call: NA
clone_size: NA
j_call: TRBJ1-4

cdr3_nt: TGTGCCAGCAGTTTAGGTCTAGCGGGAGGGAGAGCCAAAAACATTCAGTACTTC
cdr3_aa: CASSLGLAGGRAKNIQYF
v_call: TRBV28
d_call: TRBD2
clone_size: NA
j_call: TRBJ2-4

cdr3_nt: TGCGCCAGCAGCTTGGGTTGGCGGCTAGCGGGGGCCGGGGAGCTGTTTTTT
cdr3_aa: CASSLGWRLAGAGELFF
v_call: TRBV5-1
d_call: TRBD2
clone_size: NA
j_call: TRBJ2-2

cdr3_nt: TGTGCCAGCATTAATCGAAGGAACACTGAAGCTTTCTTT
cdr3_aa: CASINRRNTEAFF
v_call: TRBV7-8
d_call: NA
clone_size: NA
j_call: TRBJ1-1

cdr3_nt: TGTGCCAGCAGTTACGGGCGGGGGGTCCAAGATACGCAGTATTTT
cdr3_aa: CASSYGRGVQDTQYF
v_call: TRBV6-5
d_call: TRBD2
clone_size: NA
j_call: TRBJ2-3

cdr3_nt: TGTGCCAGCAGCCCCACGCCCGCCGGGACGAACTATGGCTACACCTTC
cdr3_aa: CASSPTPAGTNYGYTF
v_call: TRBV11-2
d_call: NA
clone_size: NA
j_call: TRBJ1-2

cdr3_nt: TGTGCCAGCACAGGGCTTCCCATTTCCATTCCCGACAATGAGCAGTTCTTC
cdr3_aa: CASTGLPISIPDNEQFF
v_call: TRBV3-1/TRBV3-2
d_call: NA
clone_size: NA
j_call: TRBJ2-1

cdr3_nt: TGTGCTAGTGGTTTGGTCGGCAGGGAAGAGACCCAGTACTTC
cdr3_aa: CASGLVGREETQYF
v_call: TRBV12-5
d_call: NA
clone_size: NA
j_call: TRBJ2-5

cdr3_nt: TGCGCCAGCAGCCAAGCCTATCGGACTAGCGGGAGGGAAAATGAGCAGTTCTTC
cdr3_aa: CASSQAYRTSGRENEQFF
v_call: TRBV4-3
d_call: TRBD2
clone_size: few
j_call: TRBJ2-1